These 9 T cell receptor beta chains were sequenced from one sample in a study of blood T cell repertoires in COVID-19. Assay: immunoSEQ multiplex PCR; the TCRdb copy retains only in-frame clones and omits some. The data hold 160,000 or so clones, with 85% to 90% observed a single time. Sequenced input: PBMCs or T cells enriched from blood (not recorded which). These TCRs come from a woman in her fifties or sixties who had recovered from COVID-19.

DNA of the CDR3: TGTGCCAGCAGTTTGGGCCGGACTAGCGGGGGAGAGACCCAGTACTTC. Translated: CASSLGRTSGGETQYF. The genes are TRBV27 and TRBJ2-5; TRBD2 matches at 13 bases. The V segment lost 3 bases and the J segment 4 bases; nucleotides outside the gene matches: 5. The CDR3 is 16 residues long. Germline V gives CDR1 MNHEY, CDR2 SMNVEV (reference sequence).

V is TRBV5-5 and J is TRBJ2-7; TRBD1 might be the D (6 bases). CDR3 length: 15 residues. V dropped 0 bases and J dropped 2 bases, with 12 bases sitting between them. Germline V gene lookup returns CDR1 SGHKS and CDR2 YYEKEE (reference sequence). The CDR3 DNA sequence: TGTGCCAGCAGCTTGGAAGCGGACAGCCCCTACGAGCAGTACTTC. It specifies CASSLEADSPYEQYF. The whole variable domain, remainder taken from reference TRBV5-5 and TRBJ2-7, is DAGVTQSPTHLIKTRGQQVTLRCSPISGHKSVSWYQQVLGQGPQFIFQYYEKEERGRGNFPDRFSARQFPNYSSELNVNALLLGDSALYLCASSLEADSPYEQYFGPGTRLTVT.

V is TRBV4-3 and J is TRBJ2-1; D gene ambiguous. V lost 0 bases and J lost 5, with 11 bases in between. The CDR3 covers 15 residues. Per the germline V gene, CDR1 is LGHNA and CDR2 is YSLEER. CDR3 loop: CASSQDKIANNEQFF. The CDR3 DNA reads TGCGCCAGCAGCCAAGATAAGATAGCCAACAATGAGCAGTTCTTC.

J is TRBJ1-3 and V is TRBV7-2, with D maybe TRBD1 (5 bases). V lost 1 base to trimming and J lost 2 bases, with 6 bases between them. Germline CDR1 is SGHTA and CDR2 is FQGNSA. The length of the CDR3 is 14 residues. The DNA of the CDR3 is TGTGCCAGCAGCTTAGGGGGGGCTGGAAACACCATATATTTT. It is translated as CASSLGGAGNTIYF.

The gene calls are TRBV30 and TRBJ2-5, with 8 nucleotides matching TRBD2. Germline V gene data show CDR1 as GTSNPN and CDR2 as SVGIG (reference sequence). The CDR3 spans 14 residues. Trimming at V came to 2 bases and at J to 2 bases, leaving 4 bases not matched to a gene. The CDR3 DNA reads TGTGCCTGGAGTCCACTAGCGGTTCAAGAGACCCAGTACTTC. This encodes CAWSPLAVQETQYF.

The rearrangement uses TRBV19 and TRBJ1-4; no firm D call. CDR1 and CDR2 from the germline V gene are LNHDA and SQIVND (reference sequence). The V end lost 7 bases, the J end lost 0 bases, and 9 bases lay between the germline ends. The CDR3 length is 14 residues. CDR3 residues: CASKSVSTNEKLFF. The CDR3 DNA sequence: TGTGCCAGTAAATCCGTCTCAACTAATGAAAAACTGTTTTTT.

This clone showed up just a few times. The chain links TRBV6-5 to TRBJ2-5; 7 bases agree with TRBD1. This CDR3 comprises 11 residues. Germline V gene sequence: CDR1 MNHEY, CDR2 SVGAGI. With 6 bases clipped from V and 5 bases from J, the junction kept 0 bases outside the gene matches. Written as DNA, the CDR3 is TGTGCCAGCAGCAGGGGGGAGACCCAGTACTTC. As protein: CASSRGETQYF.

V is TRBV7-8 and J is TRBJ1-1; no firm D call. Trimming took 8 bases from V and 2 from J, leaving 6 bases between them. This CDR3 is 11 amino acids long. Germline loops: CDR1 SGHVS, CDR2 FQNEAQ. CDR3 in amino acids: CASGQNTEAFF. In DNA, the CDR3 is TGTGCCAGCGGGCAAAACACTGAAGCTTTCTTT.

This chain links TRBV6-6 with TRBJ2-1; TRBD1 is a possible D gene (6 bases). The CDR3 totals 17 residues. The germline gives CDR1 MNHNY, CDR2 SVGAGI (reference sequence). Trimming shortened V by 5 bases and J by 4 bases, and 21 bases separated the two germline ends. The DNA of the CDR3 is TGTGCCAGCAGTCCAACCCCTGGACAGCCAATTTACAATGAGCAGTTCTTC. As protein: CASSPTPGQPIYNEQFF.